The 29 T cell receptor beta chains reported below all come from one sample, sequenced in a study of molecular identifiers for immune sequencing clone quantification. TCRdb re-called the PCR reads with MiXCR, one entry per CDR3 protein. Counted here are about 510,000 distinct CDR3 sequences, 20% to 25% occurring once; the ten biggest clones make up roughly 0.81%. Sequenced: naive CD8+ T cells from blood, with Jurkat cell RNA spiked in. Subset defined: FACS-sorted CD8+CD4-CCR7+CD45RA+ naive T cells. These receptors all stem from a human donor in good health. Some libraries in this study had Jurkat cell RNA spiked in.

The gene calls are TRBV4-3 and TRBJ2-3; 11 nucleotides match TRBD2. The CDR3 extends over 16 amino acids. V lost 1 base, J lost 5 bases, and 5 bases stayed unmatched. Germline assignment: CDR1 LGHNA and CDR2 YSLEER. CDR3 loop: CASSQGSGGAIDTQYF. DNA of the CDR3: TGCGCCAGCAGCCAAGGTAGCGGGGGGGCAATAGATACGCAGTATTTT.

This clonotype has a count of ten or more. The chain carries TRBV5-4 and TRBJ2-3, with D possibly matching TRBD1 (6 bases). CDR1 and CDR2 from the germline V gene are SGHNT and YYREEE (reference sequence). The CDR3 has 15 amino acids. V was shortened by 5 bases and J by 0 bases, with 13 bases between the two germline ends. The CDR3 DNA follows: TGTGCCAGCAGTGGGATTACAGGGAGCACAGATACGCAGTATTTT. This codes for CASSGITGSTDTQYF.

This rearrangement joins TRBV6-2 or TRBV6-3 to TRBJ2-7; D gene uncertain. The CDR3 consists of 14 residues. Germline-derived CDR1 and CDR2 are MNHEY and SVGEGT. Trimming took 5 bases from V and 4 from J, leaving 15 bases between them. This chain's CDR3 is CASSLPDPSYEQYF. Written as DNA, the CDR3 is TGTGCCAGCAGTCTCCCCGACCCGTCTTACGAGCAGTACTTC.

V usage is TRBV6-5 and J usage is TRBJ1-4; TRBD1 might be the D (5 bases). The germline V and J ends were trimmed by 4 bases and 5 bases, with 17 bases remaining between them. The V gene's germline CDR1 is MNHEY and CDR2 SVGAGI. The length of the CDR3 is 16 residues. The CDR3: CASSCSQGTVNEKLFF. CDR3 sequence (DNA): TGTGCCAGCAGTTGCAGCCAGGGCACAGTGAATGAAAAACTGTTTTTT.

The V call is TRBV7-8, the J call TRBJ1-1, with D possibly matching TRBD1 (6 bases). Between the trimmed V and J ends, which lost 4 bases and 0 bases, there was a span of 12 bases. CDR1 is SGHVS, CDR2 FQNEAQ, per germline. This CDR3 comprises 15 residues. The CDR3 spells CASSWDGGLNTEAFF. The CDR3, as DNA: TGTGCCAGCAGCTGGGATGGGGGGCTGAACACTGAAGCTTTCTTT.

In its sample, this clonotype was seen many times. The chain links TRBV6-5 to TRBJ1-6; D perhaps matches TRBD1 (6 bases). Trimming stripped 5 bases from V and 1 base from J, with 12 bases between. The CDR3 sequence is 16 residues long. Germline CDR1 is MNHEY and CDR2 is SVGAGI. The CDR3 here is CASSDRSTSYNSPLHF. In nucleotides, the CDR3 is TGTGCCAGCAGTGACAGGTCTACGTCCTATAATTCACCCCTCCACTTT.

This clonotype was seen many times. This chain uses TRBV28 with TRBJ2-3; TRBD1 matches at 8 bases. CDR1 is MDHEN, CDR2 SYDVKM, per germline. CDR3 length: 15 residues. With 6 bases clipped from V and 1 base from J, the junction kept 6 bases outside the gene matches. Here the CDR3 DNA reads TGTGCCAGCAGCCGGACAGGGATGGGCACAGATACGCAGTATTTT. Residues: CASSRTGMGTDTQYF.

The sample holds many counts of this clonotype. The chain recombines TRBV7-2 with TRBJ2-5; D uncertain. CDR3 length equals 20 residues. V was clipped by 1 base and J by 1 base, with 25 bases between them. The germline V gene encodes CDR1 SGHTA and CDR2 FQGNSA. CDR3 bases: TGTGCCAGCAGCTTAGATGCGTTCCTCGCCCAATCCAACATCCAAGAGACCCAGTACTTC. Its protein product is CASSLDAFLAQSNIQETQYF.

There are many counts of this clonotype. This sequence joins TRBV19 and TRBJ2-3; D remains unclear. Germline V gives CDR1 LNHDA, CDR2 SQIVND (reference sequence). V dropped 3 bases and J dropped 4 bases, with 5 bases sitting between them. This CDR3 comprises 12 residues. CDR3 nucleotides: TGTGCCAGTAGTATTCGGTCAGATACGCAGTATTTT. Its translation: CASSIRSDTQYF.

CDR3 in DNA: TGTGCCAGCAGCTTCACCCCGGAGACCCAGTACTTC. Encoded protein: CASSFTPETQYF. This chain uses TRBV7-9 with TRBJ2-5; no reliable D call. The CDR3 contains 12 residues. Looked up from germline, CDR1 is SEHNR and CDR2 is FQNEAQ (reference sequence). Trimming took 3 bases from V and 5 from J, leaving 7 bases between them.

In the case of this clonotype: One base away lies a much larger clone, so this may be a sequencing read error. The chain has TRBV6-6 and TRBJ1-6, with D unclear. CDR3 length: 16 residues. CDR1 MNHNY and CDR2 SVGAGI come from the germline V gene (reference sequence). The CDR3 protein is CASSENLSSYDSPLHF. The DNA for the CDR3 is TGTGCCAGCAGCGAGAACCTTTCCTCCTATGATTCACCCCTCCACTTT.

This chain joins TRBV5-6 and TRBJ1-1, with D possibly being TRBD1 (5 bases). CDR1 and CDR2 (germline): SGHDT, YYEEEE. The CDR3 is 17 residues long. Trimming removed 0 bases from V and 0 bases from J, with 15 bases in between. Here the CDR3 reads CASSLEGIDIMNTEAFF. The CDR3 DNA sequence: TGTGCCAGCAGCTTGGAGGGGATTGATATCATGAACACTGAAGCTTTCTTT.

The sample holds a few counts of this clonotype. CDR3 region: CASRAGVAEQYF. CDR3 coding DNA: TGTGCCAGCCGGGCAGGGGTAGCCGAGCAGTACTTC. The gene calls are TRBV6-5 and TRBJ2-7, with D perhaps matching TRBD1 (6 bases). The CDR3 contains 12 residues. The ends were cut back, 8 bases at V and 6 bases at J, with 14 bases in the middle. In germline, CDR1 is MNHEY, CDR2 SVGAGI.

This clonotype was detected ten times or more. The gene calls are TRBV5-1 and TRBJ2-3; D is perhaps TRBD2 (6 bases). This CDR3 comprises 18 residues. Per the germline V gene, CDR1 is SGHRS and CDR2 is YFSETQ. Trimming cost V 2 bases and J 2 bases, with 21 bases left between them. This chain's CDR3 is CASSFPEGFETPTDTQYF. CDR3 bases: TGCGCCAGCAGCTTCCCGGAGGGCTTCGAAACTCCCACAGATACGCAGTATTTT.

Worth noting for this clonotype: Just one base apart from a much larger clone, this may be a read error. The chain recombines TRBV4-3 with TRBJ2-5; D might be TRBD1 (5 bases). This CDR3 region has 14 residues. The V end lost 0 bases, the J end lost 7 bases, and 12 bases lay between the germline ends. Germline CDR1 is LGHNA and CDR2 is YSLEER. CDR3 in amino acids: CASSQEGPPGTQYF. As DNA, the CDR3 is TGCGCCAGCAGCCAAGAGGGGCCACCGGGGACCCAGTACTTC.

This clonotype was counted between two and nine times. This rearrangement joins TRBV11-1 to TRBJ2-2, with 13 bases identical to TRBD2. There are 17 residues in the CDR3. CDR1 SGHAT and CDR2 FQDESV come from the germline V gene (reference sequence). J gave up 5 bases and V 1 base, and 4 bases lay outside the gene matches. CDR3 sequence reads: CASSLGLAGGRTGELFF. The DNA for the CDR3 is TGTGCCAGCAGCTTAGGACTAGCGGGAGGTCGTACCGGGGAGCTGTTTTTT.

The CDR3 is CASSPNRDRGAGANVLTF. In DNA, the CDR3 is TGTGCCAGCAGCCCGAACCGGGACAGGGGAGCTGGGGCCAACGTCCTGACTTTC. The chain uses TRBV3-1 and TRBJ2-6; 10 nucleotides align to TRBD1. Germline CDR1 LGHDT, CDR2 YNNKEL (reference sequence). With 4 bases clipped from V and 2 bases from J, the junction kept 8 bases outside the gene matches. This CDR3 contains 18 residues.

On this clonotype: This may be a read error, as it is one base from a much larger clone. The conserved final phenylalanine or tryptophan is absent from the CDR3, which likely points to a read error. This rearrangement joins TRBV7-6 to TRBJ1-1, with 7 bases matching TRBD1. Germline loops: CDR1 SGHVS, CDR2 FNYEAQ. The CDR3 runs to 14 residues. J gave up 3 bases and V 2 bases, and 3 bases lay outside the gene matches. This CDR3 is CASSLTDRYTEAFL. The CDR3 DNA follows: TGTGCCAGCAGCTTAACGGACAGGTACACTGAAGCTTTCCTT.

This clonotype has at least ten counts. The chain joins TRBV7-9 to TRBJ1-1, with D possibly being TRBD1 (6 bases). This CDR3 is 14 amino acids long. CDR1 SEHNR and CDR2 FQNEAQ come from the germline V gene (reference sequence). V was pared by 6 bases and J by 3 bases, with 14 bases between. The DNA for the CDR3 is TGTGCCAGCAGTTCCGTAAACAGGGACACTGAAGCTTTCTTT. Translation gives CASSSVNRDTEAFF.

This clonotype appeared a few times. CDR3 region: CASSPSLVTREQYF. Here the CDR3 DNA reads TGTGCCAGCAGCCCGTCGTTAGTGACCCGGGAGCAGTACTTC. J is TRBJ2-7 and V is TRBV7-6, with unresolved D. Germline CDR1 SGHVS, CDR2 FNYEAQ. The V end was cut by 5 bases, the J end by 7 bases, with 18 bases between. CDR3 length: 14 amino acids.

This clonotype was counted ten times or more. The V and J genes are TRBV5-6 and TRBJ2-2; D uncertain. Germline values: CDR1 SGHDT, CDR2 YYEEEE. The CDR3 has 14 residues. With 0 bases removed from V and 5 bases from J, the gap between germline ends came to 8 bases. CDR3: CASSLVQETGELFF. The CDR3 bases are TGTGCCAGCAGCTTGGTTCAGGAAACCGGGGAGCTGTTTTTT.

The rearrangement uses TRBV29-1 and TRBJ2-5; possibly TRBD2 for D (5 bases). V lost 5 bases and J lost 5, with 18 bases in between. Germline V CDR1 and CDR2: SQVTM, ANQGSEA. The CDR3 is 14 residues long. This chain's CDR3 is CSVLRPTKKETQYF. DNA for the CDR3: TGCAGCGTTCTGAGACCGACTAAGAAGGAGACCCAGTACTTC.

Points on this clonotype: Germline is not matched at one junction end, which may reflect a read error. The chain couples TRBV7-9 to TRBJ1-1; TRBD1 matches 9 bases. The CDR3 totals 15 residues. Germline V CDR1 and CDR2: SEHNR, FQNEAQ (reference sequence). In DNA, the CDR3 is TGTGCCAGCGGGTCTGGGCCTACAGGGGGCCCTGAAGCTTTCTTC. Translation gives CASGSGPTGGPEAFF.

This chain uses TRBV7-9 with TRBJ1-4; tentative D call: TRBD1 (5 bases). V lost 7 bases, J lost 1 base, and 7 bases lay in between. The CDR3 covers 13 residues. Germline loops: CDR1 SEHNR, CDR2 FQNEAQ (reference sequence). The CDR3 coding sequence is TGTGCCAGCAAAGGGGAAACTAATGAAAAACTGTTTTTT. Its translation is CASKGETNEKLFF.

Turning to this clonotype: This sequence may be a read error, since a much larger clone differs from it by one base. Lacking the conserved final phenylalanine or tryptophan, this CDR3 likely reflects a read error. V gene TRBV7-9 combines with J gene TRBJ2-1; maybe TRBD2 (5 bases). The germline gives CDR1 SEHNR, CDR2 FQNEAQ (reference sequence). Trimming removed 5 bases at V and 0 bases at J, with 14 bases between. This CDR3 is built from 16 residues. CDR3 in DNA: TGTGCCAGCAGCCCTCGGACTGTTAGCTCCTACAATGAGCAGTTCCTC. Translation gives CASSPRTVSSYNEQFL.

This clonotype was detected only a few times. This chain joins TRBV4-1 and TRBJ1-5; tentative D call: TRBD1 (6 bases). This CDR3 region has 14 residues. V was trimmed by 1 base and J by 9 bases, leaving 13 bases between them. Germline V gives CDR1 MGHRA, CDR2 YSYEKL. As DNA, the CDR3 is TGCGCCAGCAGCCAAGTCGGGGGCCCGGGGCCCCAGCATTTT. It translates to CASSQVGGPGPQHF.

This clonotype was seen more than once but under ten times. The chain recombines TRBV9 with TRBJ2-2, with 10 bases fitting TRBD2. The ends lost 2 bases at V and 5 bases at J; junction bases unmatched: 6. Germline V gene lookup returns CDR1 SGDLS and CDR2 YYNGEE. This CDR3 has 16 amino acids. The CDR3 reads CASSVQRGGMTGELFF. CDR3 nucleotides: TGTGCCAGCAGCGTTCAGCGGGGGGGAATGACCGGGGAGCTGTTTTTT.

This clonotype was counted at least ten times. The chain couples TRBV4-1 to TRBJ2-7; D unresolved. V was pared by 1 base and J by 3 bases, with 7 bases between. The length of the CDR3 is 13 residues. Looked up from germline, CDR1 is MGHRA and CDR2 is YSYEKL. CDR3: CASSQVFNYEQYF. In DNA form, the CDR3 reads TGCGCCAGCAGCCAAGTCTTTAACTACGAGCAGTACTTC.

V is TRBV7-6 and J is TRBJ1-1, with D hard to call. Trimming took 5 bases from V and 4 from J, leaving 17 bases between them. The CDR3 spans 15 residues. Germline loops: CDR1 SGHVS, CDR2 FNYEAQ. The CDR3 sequence: CASSPVESPATEAFF. The DNA for the CDR3 is TGTGCCAGCAGCCCGGTTGAGTCTCCTGCCACTGAAGCTTTCTTT.